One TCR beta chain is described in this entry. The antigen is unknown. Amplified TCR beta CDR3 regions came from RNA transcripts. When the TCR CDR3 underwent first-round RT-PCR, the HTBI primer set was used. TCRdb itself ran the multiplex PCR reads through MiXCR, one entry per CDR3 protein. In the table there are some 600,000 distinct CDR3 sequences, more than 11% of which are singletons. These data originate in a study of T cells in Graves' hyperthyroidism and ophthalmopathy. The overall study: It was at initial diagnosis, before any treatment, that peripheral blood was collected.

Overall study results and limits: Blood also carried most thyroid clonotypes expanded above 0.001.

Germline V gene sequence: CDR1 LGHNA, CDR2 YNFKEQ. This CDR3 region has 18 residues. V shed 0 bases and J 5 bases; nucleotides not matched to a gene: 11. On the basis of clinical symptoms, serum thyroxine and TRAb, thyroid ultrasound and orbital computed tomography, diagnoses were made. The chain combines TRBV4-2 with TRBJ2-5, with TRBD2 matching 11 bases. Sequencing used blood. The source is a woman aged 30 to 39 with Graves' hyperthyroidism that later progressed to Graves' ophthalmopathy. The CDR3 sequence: CASSQEELAGGPYETQYF. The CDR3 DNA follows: TGTGCCAGCAGCCAAGAGGAGTTAGCGGGAGGGCCCTATGAGACCCAGTACTTC.